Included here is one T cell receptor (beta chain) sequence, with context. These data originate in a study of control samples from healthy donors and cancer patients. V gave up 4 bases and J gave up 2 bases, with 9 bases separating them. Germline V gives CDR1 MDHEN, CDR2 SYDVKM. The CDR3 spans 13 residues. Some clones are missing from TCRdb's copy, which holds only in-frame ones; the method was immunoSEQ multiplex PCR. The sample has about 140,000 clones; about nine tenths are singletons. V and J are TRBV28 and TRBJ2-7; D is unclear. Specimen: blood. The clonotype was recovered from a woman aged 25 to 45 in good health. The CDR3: CASSSDRPYEQYF. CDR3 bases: TGTGCCAGCAGTTCGGATCGGCCCTACGAGCAGTACTTC.